This TCR beta chain was retrieved from a study of radiotherapy plus CTLA-4 blockade in lung cancer. TCRdb's table, derived via immunoSEQ multiplex PCR, lists solely in-frame clones and lacks some. The table has some 110,000 clones, over 75% seen once. General study findings and limits: How blood T cell clones changed early, along with interferon-beta, reportedly forecast response best.

Germline loops: CDR1 SGHRS, CDR2 YFSETQ. J was trimmed by 9 bases and V by 3 bases; bases with no gene match: 7. The CDR3 covers 14 residues. Comment on this clone: The target antigen is unknown.

The V gene is TRBV5-1, the J gene TRBJ2-1, with TRBD1 identical over 9 bases. This sample comprised peripheral blood, obtained from a patient treated with radiotherapy plus ipilimumab. This sequence was found in a human donor with non-small cell lung cancer that progressed on radiotherapy plus ipilimumab. Some clones in this sample may be carry-over from other donors' samples. CDR3 region: CASSSGQGWSEQFF. Here the CDR3 DNA reads TGCGCCAGCAGCTCCGGACAGGGGTGGAGTGAGCAGTTCTTC.